These 22 T cell receptor beta chains originate from one sample sequenced in a study of metastatic and nonmetastatic thyroid tumors. TCRdb re-called the PCR reads via MiXCR. The sample has about 21,000 clones, roughly 23% seen once. Until they underwent thyroid surgery, no patient had received any treatment. Sequences were obtained from tumor tissue. These receptors were obtained from a male donor with papillary thyroid cancer or a benign thyroid nodule (not recorded which). Some clones in this sample may be carry-over from other donors' samples.

A remark on this clone: One end of the junction fails to match germline, which may point to a read error. The J gene is TRBJ1-1, the V gene TRBV20-1; 7 nucleotides agree with TRBD1. The CDR3 spans 15 residues. CDR1 and CDR2 (germline): DFQATT, SNEGSKA (reference sequence). Written as DNA, the CDR3 is TGCAGTGCTAGATTGACGGGCAGGGGGTACACTGAAGATTTCTTT. Its protein product is CSARLTGRGYTEDFF.

This clone was picked up a small number of times. The rearrangement uses TRBV10-1 and TRBJ2-3; 8 nucleotides align to TRBD2. CDR3 length: 13 amino acids. J gave up 6 bases and V 5 bases, and 4 bases lay outside the gene matches. Germline V gene data show CDR1 as WNHNN and CDR2 as SYGVQD (reference sequence). CDR3 protein: CASSSAGVDTQYF. CDR3 coding DNA: TGCGCCAGCAGTTCAGCGGGAGTGGATACGCAGTATTTT.

This clone is medium-sized by share. The J gene is TRBJ2-7, the V gene TRBV30; D uncertain. From germline, CDR1 is GTSNPN and CDR2 SVGIG (reference sequence). The ends were cut back, 6 bases at V and 4 bases at J, with 10 bases in the middle. This CDR3 comprises 11 residues. The CDR3 DNA reads as TGTGCCTGCTCTGTAGTTTACGAGCAGTACTTC. This encodes CACSVVYEQYF. Drawing the rest from reference TRBV30 and TRBJ2-7, the complete variable domain is SQTIHQWPATLVQPVGSPLSLECTVEGTSNPNLYWYRQAAGRGLQLLFYSVGIGQISSEVPQNLSASRPQDRQFILSSKKLLLSDSGFYLCACSVVYEQYFGPGTRLTVT.

The chain uses TRBV5-4 and TRBJ2-1; the D call may be TRBD1 or TRBD2 (6 bases each). Germline V gene sequence: CDR1 SGHNT, CDR2 YYREEE (reference sequence). The CDR3 spans 15 residues. Trimming removed 2 bases from V and 4 bases from J, with 13 bases in between. The CDR3 bases are TGTGCCAGCAGCTTCAACAAGGGGGGTTACAATGAGCAGTTCTTC. It translates to CASSFNKGGYNEQFF.

This clone was seen repeatedly, ten times or more. The genes are TRBV6-2 or TRBV6-3 and TRBJ2-3; 13 bases are shared with TRBD2. With V trimmed by 6 bases and J by 1 base, 4 bases remained unmatched. In germline, CDR1 is MNHEY, CDR2 SVGEGT. The length of the CDR3 is 16 residues. DNA of the CDR3: TGTGCCAGCAGCCGACTAGCGGGAGGCGGCACAGATACGCAGTATTTT. Translation: CASSRLAGGGTDTQYF.

With regard to this clone: One junction end disagrees with the germline gene, perhaps due to a read error. The chain is built from TRBV6-1 and TRBJ1-2, with 7 bases identical to TRBD1. The germline CDR1 and CDR2 sequences are MNHNS and SASEGT. The CDR3 spans 14 residues. For the CDR3, the DNA is TGTGCCAGCACCAACGGGGGGACAGCCTTTGGCTACACCTTT. This gives the protein CASTNGGTAFGYTF.

The chain combines TRBV4-1 with TRBJ1-4; the match to TRBD1 covers 8 bases. Germline V gene data show CDR1 as MGHRA and CDR2 as YSYEKL. There are 16 residues in the CDR3. Trimming removed 2 bases from V and 8 bases from J; junction bases left unmatched: 10. The CDR3 here is CASSQSGQGGEEKLFF. For the CDR3, the DNA is TGCGCCAGCAGCCAAAGCGGACAGGGAGGAGAGGAAAAACTGTTTTTT.

This clone was recorded at least ten times. This chain connects TRBV5-6 to TRBJ2-3; D not certain. V lost 0 bases to trimming and J lost 4 bases, with 6 bases between them. The CDR3 runs 13 residues. Germline-derived CDR1 and CDR2 are SGHDT and YYEEEE. As DNA, the CDR3 is TGTGCCAGCAGCTTGGTAACGGCAGATACGCAGTATTTT. This codes for CASSLVTADTQYF.

This clone has just a few counts. A much larger clonotype is one base distant, so this may be a read error. The CDR3 DNA reads as TGTGCCAGCAGTTCCCCTCGGGAGGAAGAGATTCAGTACTTC. Translation: CASSSPREEEIQYF. The rearrangement joins TRBV27 to TRBJ2-4; 7 bases line up with TRBD2. The germline V gene encodes CDR1 MNHEY and CDR2 SMNVEV (reference sequence). With V trimmed by 4 bases and J by 10 bases, 10 bases remained unmatched. The CDR3 spans 14 residues.

This clone has only a few counts. The gene calls are TRBV5-1 and TRBJ2-7, with D hard to call. Germline assignment: CDR1 SGHRS and CDR2 YFSETQ. This CDR3 has 12 amino acids. Trimming took off 0 bases at V and 5 bases at J, with 6 bases between the two ends. The CDR3, as DNA: TGCGCCAGCAGCTTGGAAGCAGACGAGCAGTACTTC. The encoded protein is CASSLEADEQYF.

This chain joins TRBV28 and TRBJ2-1; the match to TRBD2 covers 13 bases. Germline CDR1 reads MDHEN; CDR2 reads SYDVKM. J gave up 12 bases and V 4 bases, and 6 bases lay outside the gene matches. The CDR3 is 14 residues long. CDR3 coding DNA: TGTGCCAGCAGTTCCGGGACTAGCGGGATTTCGCAGTTCTTC. Encoded protein: CASSSGTSGISQFF.

This clone was detected only a few times. This rearrangement joins TRBV7-2 to TRBJ1-1; maybe TRBD1 (6 bases). The CDR3 has 12 amino acids. Trimming pared 4 bases from V and 7 bases from J, leaving 10 bases between. Germline V gene data show CDR1 as SGHTA and CDR2 as FQGNSA. CDR3 amino acids: CASSSMDSEAFF. The CDR3 nucleotides are TGTGCCAGCAGCTCCATGGACAGTGAAGCTTTCTTT.

This clone has at least ten counts. The J gene is TRBJ1-4, the V gene TRBV4-1; D may be TRBD1 (5 bases). Germline CDR1 is MGHRA and CDR2 is YSYEKL. V dropped 4 bases and J dropped 8 bases, with 17 bases sitting between them. The CDR3 has 15 amino acids. The DNA for the CDR3 is TGCGCCAGCAGCCCACAACGGGGGGGTGCGGAAAAACTGTTTTTT. It specifies CASSPQRGGAEKLFF.

This clone was counted at least ten times. The chain recombines TRBV20-1 with TRBJ2-7; 9 bases fit TRBD1. The CDR3 runs 12 residues. CDR1 and CDR2 (germline): DFQATT, SNEGSKA (reference sequence). V shed 6 bases, J shed 6 bases, and the junction held 6 bases outside the gene matches. The CDR3, as DNA: TGCAGTGCCCAATGGACAGGGGTCGAGCAGTACTTC. This sequence encodes CSAQWTGVEQYF.

This clone came up many times. This rearrangement joins TRBV9 to TRBJ1-6, with D unresolved. Germline assignment: CDR1 SGDLS and CDR2 YYNGEE. There are 15 residues in the CDR3. Trimming cost V 3 bases and J 10 bases, with 17 bases left between them. The CDR3 region has the DNA TGTGCCAGCAGCGCTGGACCGGCTGCGGCGTCACCCCTCCACTTT. Translating it yields CASSAGPAAASPLHF. Full variable domain (remainder filled in from reference TRBV9 and TRBJ1-6): DSGVTQTPKHLITATGQRVTLRCSPRSGDLSVYWYQQSLDQGLQFLIQYYNGEERAKGNILERFSAQQFPDLHSELNLSSLELGDSALYFCASSAGPAAASPLHFGNGTRLTVT.

The chain recombines TRBV29-1 with TRBJ1-4; D remains unclear. CDR3 length: 11 amino acids. V lost 7 bases and J lost 10, with 13 bases in between. Germline CDR1 and CDR2: SQVTM and ANQGSEA. The CDR3 reads CSATLRSKLFF. The CDR3 DNA is TGCAGCGCCACCCTCCGTTCAAAACTGTTTTTT.

Regarding this clone: This sequence may be a read error, since a much larger clone differs from it by one base. The chain is built from TRBV20-1 and TRBJ1-1; TRBD1 matches 10 bases. The germline V gene has CDR1 DFQATT and CDR2 SNEGSKA (reference sequence). The CDR3 length is 15 residues. CDR3 DNA sequence: TGCAGTGCCCCCCGCCCCTTGACAGGGGGCACTGAAGCTTCCTTT. The encoded protein is CSAPRPLTGGTEASF.

In its sample, this clone was seen many times. The same CDR3 also results from other DNA sequences found in this sample. The chain carries TRBV7-3 and TRBJ2-3; D is undetermined. CDR1 is SGHTA, CDR2 FQGTGA, per germline. CDR3 length: 14 residues. V was shortened by 5 bases and J by 4 bases, with 13 bases between the two germline ends. This chain's CDR3 is CASSPRRSSDTQYF. In DNA form, the CDR3 reads TGTGCCAGCAGCCCTCGTCGGAGTTCAGATACGCAGTATTTT.

The V and J genes are TRBV14 and TRBJ2-3; D gene uncertain. This CDR3 region has 16 residues. Deletions cut 0 bases from V and 2 bases from J, with 12 bases between. The germline CDR1 and CDR2 sequences are SGHDN and FVKESK. CDR3 nucleotides: TGTGCCAGCAGCCAAGAGTACCTAGACCACACAGATACGCAGTATTTT. Protein sequence: CASSQEYLDHTDTQYF.

This clone showed up many times. The V call is TRBV2, the J call TRBJ1-4; TRBD1 aligns across 10 bases. V lost 7 bases, J lost 8 bases, and 7 bases stayed unmatched. This CDR3 is built from 14 residues. Germline lookup yields CDR1 SNHLY and CDR2 FYNNEI. The CDR3 DNA reads as TGTGCCAGCATTAGACAGGGGGCCGGGGAAAAACTGTTTTTT. Its protein is CASIRQGAGEKLFF.

The chain links TRBV11-1 to TRBJ2-7; 12 nucleotides match TRBD2. The germline CDR1 and CDR2 sequences are SGHAT and FQDESV (reference sequence). CDR3 length: 16 residues. Trimming at V came to 5 bases and at J to 3 bases, leaving 8 bases not matched to a gene. The CDR3 nucleotides are TGTGCCAGCAGCCCAAGGACTAGCGGGAACCACTACGAGCAGTACTTC. Encoded protein: CASSPRTSGNHYEQYF. The full variable domain, rest sourced from reference TRBV11-1 and TRBJ2-7, is EAEVAQSPRYKITEKSQAVAFWCDPISGHATLYWYRQILGQGPELLVQFQDESVVDDSQLPKDRFSAERLKGVDSTLKIQPAELGDSAMYLCASSPRTSGNHYEQYFGPGTRLTVT.

This clone was counted ten times or more. This chain connects TRBV20-1 to TRBJ2-1; TRBD1 or TRBD2 may be the D gene (5 bases each). The V and J ends lost 4 bases and 0 bases respectively, with 13 bases between them. This CDR3 has 15 amino acids. Germline V gene sequence: CDR1 DFQATT, CDR2 SNEGSKA (reference sequence). CDR3 nucleotides: TGCAGTGCTAAGTGGGGGAAGAGCTCCTACAATGAGCAGTTCTTC. As protein: CSAKWGKSSYNEQFF.